The 10 T cell receptor beta chains below all came from one sample that was sequenced in a study of post-analysis software for immune sequencing data. What these receptors recognize is not known. Study results and caveats: Controls showed lower frequencies than patients for roughly five TRBV segments, and TRBV5-6, TRBV5-1 and TRBV20-1 were among these.

Libraries were made from TCR beta cDNA, and they carried unique molecular identifiers. TCRdb analysed the PCR reads with MiXCR anew, one entry per CDR3 protein. The sample holds roughly 800,000 distinct CDR3 sequences, 53% seen once. The material sequenced was blood. These receptors were obtained from a girl aged 10 to 17 with multiple sclerosis.

V is TRBV12-3 or TRBV12-4 and J is TRBJ2-1; 8 bases match TRBD1. The CDR3 loop spans 17 amino acids. With V trimmed by 5 bases and J by 6 bases, 15 bases remained unmatched. The CDR3 DNA is TGTGCCAGCAGTAGATTTGGGGGCGACAGGGGAGGCAATGAGCAGTTCTTC. Its protein product is CASSRFGGDRGGNEQFF.

The chain recombines TRBV9 with TRBJ1-2; 7 nucleotides match TRBD1. Germline V CDR1 and CDR2: SGDLS, YYNGEE. Germline trimming cut 4 bases from V and 3 bases from J; bases unmatched to any gene: 6. The CDR3 extends over 14 amino acids. Here the CDR3 reads CASSPTTGYYGYTF. The DNA of the CDR3 is TGTGCCAGCAGCCCGACGACAGGGTACTATGGCTACACCTTC.

This clonotype was recorded only once. The chain is built from TRBV6-6 and TRBJ2-6, with D perhaps matching TRBD1 (5 bases). The CDR3 extends over 15 amino acids. V was pared by 10 bases and J by 2 bases, with 15 bases between. Germline V CDR1 and CDR2: MNHNY, SVGAGI (reference sequence). CDR3 coding DNA: TGTGCCACCGACCCAGGGTCTCCTGGGGCCAACGTCCTGACTTTC. Protein: CATDPGSPGANVLTF.

The rearrangement uses TRBV20-1 and TRBJ2-2, with TRBD2 matching 11 bases. Trimming removed 2 bases from V and 3 bases from J; junction bases left unmatched: 5. The V gene's germline CDR1 is DFQATT and CDR2 SNEGSKA (reference sequence). The CDR3 loop spans 16 amino acids. The DNA of the CDR3 is TGCAGTGCTAGACCGGGACTAGCGGTAGACACCGGGGAGCTGTTTTTT. It encodes CSARPGLAVDTGELFF.

V usage is TRBV20-1 and J usage is TRBJ2-1; 9 bases match TRBD2. The junction had 8 bases not matched to a gene; V was cut back by 4 bases and J by 4 bases. Per germline, CDR1 DFQATT and CDR2 SNEGSKA (reference sequence). This CDR3 has 15 amino acids. CDR3 protein: CSATYLAGRYNEQFF. CDR3 coding DNA: TGCAGTGCTACCTACCTAGCGGGGCGATACAATGAGCAGTTCTTC.

This clonotype was picked up a small number of times. Written as DNA, the CDR3 is TGTGCCAGCAGTTATACTAGCGGGAGGGCCGGTGGAGAGACCCAGTACTTC. It encodes CASSYTSGRAGGETQYF. The gene calls are TRBV2 and TRBJ2-5; TRBD2 matches 13 bases. The junction had 10 bases not matched to a gene; V was cut back by 5 bases and J by 4 bases. This CDR3 is 17 amino acids long. Germline CDR1 reads SNHLY; CDR2 reads FYNNEI.

The gene calls are TRBV5-1 and TRBJ2-7; D is perhaps TRBD2 (6 bases). CDR3 size: 15 residues. Germline lookup yields CDR1 SGHRS and CDR2 YFSETQ. V was cut by 0 bases and J by 3 bases, with 13 bases left in between. The CDR3 loop is CASSLGSAGLYEQYF. The CDR3 nucleotides are TGCGCCAGCAGCTTGGGTTCGGCGGGGCTCTACGAGCAGTACTTC. Complete variable domain (other parts from reference TRBV5-1 and TRBJ2-7): KAGVTQTPRYLIKTRGQQVTLSCSPISGHRSVSWYQQTPGQGLQFLFEYFSETQRNKGNFPGRFSGRQFSNSRSEMNVSTLELGDSALYLCASSLGSAGLYEQYFGPGTRLTVT.

The V call is TRBV4-2, the J call TRBJ1-5; D is unclear. Germline V gene data show CDR1 as LGHNA and CDR2 as YNFKEQ. The CDR3 extends over 15 amino acids. Trimming stripped 1 base from V and 1 base from J, with 8 bases between. CDR3 loop: CASSQVGTSNQPQHF. The CDR3 DNA follows: TGTGCCAGCAGCCAAGTAGGCACAAGCAATCAGCCCCAGCATTTT.

The chain employs TRBV29-1 and TRBJ2-7; D might be TRBD1 (5 bases). Germline V gene lookup returns CDR1 SQVTM and CDR2 ANQGSEA. V lost 3 bases to trimming and J lost 2 bases, with 11 bases between them. The CDR3 sequence is 13 residues long. The CDR3: CSVEAGFPYEQYF. Written as DNA, the CDR3 is TGCAGCGTTGAGGCAGGGTTTCCCTACGAGCAGTACTTC.

The J gene is TRBJ2-7, the V gene TRBV6-6; no firm D call. CDR1 is MNHNY, CDR2 SVGAGI, per germline (reference sequence). Trimming shortened V by 4 bases and J by 6 bases, and 4 bases separated the two germline ends. There are 10 residues in the CDR3. The CDR3 DNA reads as TGTGCCAGCAGTTCTGGCGAGCAGTACTTC. Its translation is CASSSGEQYF.